The 11 T cell receptor beta chains below come from one sample, sequenced in a study of a mutant IDH1 vaccine in newly diagnosed glioma. No antigen has been identified for these receptors. Generated by immunoSEQ multiplex PCR, the TCRdb table keeps only in-frame clones and is missing some. The profile shows about 29,000 clones, around 80% of them singletons. Time point denoted: week 23, last vaccination. What each vaccine dose contained was 300 ug of mutant IDH1 20-mer peptide, accompanied by topical imiquimod. Sequenced material: PBMCs, taken from a glioma patient whose treatment included an IDH1 peptide vaccine. The origin of the receptors is a woman under 30 with glioma.

The V and J genes are TRBV6-5 and TRBJ1-5, with 7 bases fitting TRBD1. Trimming cost V 2 bases and J 6 bases; bases outside gene matches: 7. Germline-derived CDR1 and CDR2 are MNHEY and SVGAGI. This CDR3 has 15 residues. CDR3 region: CASSYDRAGGQPQHF. CDR3 nucleotides: TGTGCCAGCAGTTACGACAGGGCTGGAGGTCAGCCCCAGCATTTT.

CDR3 nucleotide sequence: TGTGCCAGCAGCGCCCAACAGGGGCTTGGTGAAAAACTGTTTTTT. As protein: CASSAQQGLGEKLFF. The rearrangement uses TRBV2 and TRBJ1-4, with 7 bases matching TRBD1. Unmatched junction bases numbered 11, after V lost 6 bases and J lost 7 bases. Germline V CDR1 and CDR2: SNHLY, FYNNEI. The CDR3 has 15 amino acids.

This clone was seen a few times. The rearrangement uses TRBV18 and TRBJ2-5, with D possibly being TRBD1 (6 bases). The CDR3 contains 14 residues. Germline-derived CDR1 and CDR2 are KGHSH and LQKENI. V lost 5 bases and J 5 bases, leaving 15 bases between the germline ends. CDR3: CASSSTGSGETQYF. In DNA form, the CDR3 reads TGTGCCAGCTCATCCACAGGGTCGGGGGAGACCCAGTACTTC.

The gene calls are TRBV5-1 and TRBJ1-1; the D is unclear. Germline V lookup: CDR1 SGHRS, CDR2 YFSETQ. V was clipped by 5 bases and J by 4 bases, with 9 bases between them. The CDR3 covers 12 residues. The CDR3 DNA reads as TGCGCCAGCAGTTTAGGATCCACTGAAGCTTTCTTT. As protein: CASSLGSTEAFF.

V and J are TRBV7-9 and TRBJ2-3; possibly TRBD1 for D (6 bases). CDR1 is SEHNR, CDR2 FQNEAQ, per germline (reference sequence). Trimming took off 3 bases at V and 3 bases at J, with 10 bases between the two ends. The CDR3 totals 14 residues. The CDR3 sequence is CASSLGAGTDTQYF. The CDR3 coding sequence is TGTGCCAGCAGCTTGGGGGCAGGTACAGATACGCAGTATTTT.

V gene TRBV4-3 combines with J gene TRBJ2-7; TRBD1 aligns across 8 bases. The CDR3 has 15 residues. V dropped 0 bases and J dropped 5; count of bases not matched to a gene: 6. Looked up from germline, CDR1 is LGHNA and CDR2 is YSLEER. The CDR3 DNA is TGCGCCAGCAGCCAAGATCGGGCAGGGGGCAACGAGCAGTACTTC. This codes for CASSQDRAGGNEQYF.

This chain connects TRBV12-5 to TRBJ1-5; tentative D call: TRBD1 (5 bases). Trimming took off 7 bases at V and 4 bases at J, with 14 bases between the two ends. The CDR3 consists of 14 residues. Germline V CDR1 and CDR2: LGHNT, FRNRAP. DNA of the CDR3: TGTGCTAGTGCCTGGCGGGACCTGAATCAGCCCCAGCATTTT. Translated: CASAWRDLNQPQHF.

This chain joins TRBV7-9 and TRBJ2-1; 10 bases match TRBD1. The V segment lost 5 bases and the J segment 9 bases; nucleotides outside the gene matches: 10. In germline, CDR1 is SEHNR, CDR2 FQNEAQ (reference sequence). The CDR3 is 15 amino acids. In DNA, the CDR3 is TGTGCCAGCAGCACCCCGGGACAGGGGCAGGGTGAGCAGTTCTTC. Amino acids: CASSTPGQGQGEQFF.

The chain combines TRBV27 with TRBJ1-1, with a possible D match to TRBD1 (6 bases). V shed 5 bases and J shed 11 bases, with 15 bases lying between them. The CDR3 loop spans 12 amino acids. Germline-derived CDR1 and CDR2 are MNHEY and SMNVEV (reference sequence). CDR3 DNA: TGTGCCAGCAGTGGGGGCCCTTTTGATGCTTTCTTT. Protein product: CASSGGPFDAFF.

The chain uses TRBV2 and TRBJ1-3; 7 nucleotides line up with TRBD1. With 8 bases clipped from V and 0 bases from J, the junction kept 4 bases outside the gene matches. CDR3 length: 14 amino acids. From germline, CDR1 is SNHLY and CDR2 FYNNEI. The CDR3 DNA is TGTGCCAGCGGGGGACAGAACTCTGGAAACACCATATATTTT. As protein: CASGGQNSGNTIYF.

V gene TRBV6-1 combines with J gene TRBJ2-3; the match to TRBD1 covers 7 bases. Germline CDR1 is MNHNS and CDR2 is SASEGT. This CDR3 contains 12 residues. The junction had 2 bases not matched to a gene; V was cut back by 6 bases and J by 5 bases. The CDR3 region has the DNA TGTGCCAGCAGGGACAGGAGAGATACGCAGTATTTT. Translated, it gives CASRDRRDTQYF.